These T cell receptor beta chains were read from a single sample in a study of blood T cells in healthy people across ages. TCRdb itself ran the 5' RACE reads through MiXCR, one entry per CDR3 protein. The data contain more than 600,000 distinct CDR3 sequences, 20% to 25% of them singletons. These data were likewise used in another study, on T cells of mothers and their children.

Sample: blood. The receptors here all came from a boy aged 10-17 years in good health. Each CDR3 is given with its conserved first and last residue. Each record gives: D gene, J gene, clone size, V gene, CDR3 DNA, CDR3 protein. The D gene is left open where the match is weak. Clone size, where shown, is once, few, many, or a class for clones that have expanded.

D gene: -
J gene: TRBJ2-4
clone size: -
V gene: TRBV6-1
CDR3 DNA: TGTGCCAGCAGGAAGGACAGTAAAAACATTCAGTACTTC
CDR3 protein: CASRKDSKNIQYF

D gene: -
J gene: TRBJ2-5
clone size: few
V gene: TRBV10-3
CDR3 DNA: TGTGCCATCGGCCTAGGGGTCGCCGACCAGTACTTC
CDR3 protein: CAIGLGVADQYF

D gene: -
J gene: TRBJ2-2
clone size: -
V gene: TRBV7-9
CDR3 DNA: TGTGCCAGCAGCTTTTGGGGGTCGGACACCGGGGAGCTGTTTTTT
CDR3 protein: CASSFWGSDTGELFF

D gene: -
J gene: TRBJ2-7
clone size: -
V gene: TRBV12-3/TRBV12-4
CDR3 DNA: TGTGCCAGCAGTCGCCGCGGACAGCCCTACGAGCAGTACTTC
CDR3 protein: CASSRRGQPYEQYF

D gene: -
J gene: TRBJ1-4
clone size: few
V gene: TRBV23-1
CDR3 DNA: TGCGCCAGCACCCCAGGGGCAACTAATGAAAAACTGTTTTTT
CDR3 protein: CASTPGATNEKLFF

D gene: TRBD1
J gene: TRBJ2-5
clone size: many
V gene: TRBV27
CDR3 DNA: TGTGCCAGCAGTTTAAGGACAGGGGGAGAGACCCAGTACTTC
CDR3 protein: CASSLRTGGETQYF

D gene: -
J gene: TRBJ1-2
clone size: -
V gene: TRBV29-1
CDR3 DNA: TGCAGCGTTGAACCGAGTGGGTGGAGTGGGTATGGCTACACCTTC
CDR3 protein: CSVEPSGWSGYGYTF

D gene: TRBD2
J gene: TRBJ2-1
clone size: few
V gene: TRBV25-1
CDR3 DNA: TGTGCCAGCACCGGGTCCCTAGCGGGGTTAGCCAATGAGCAGTTCTTC
CDR3 protein: CASTGSLAGLANEQFF

D gene: TRBD2
J gene: TRBJ2-7
clone size: -
V gene: TRBV20-1
CDR3 DNA: TGCAGTGCTAGAGATCCGGGAGGTCCAGACGAGCAGTACTTC
CDR3 protein: CSARDPGGPDEQYF

D gene: TRBD2
J gene: TRBJ2-7
clone size: few
V gene: TRBV7-2
CDR3 DNA: TGTGCCAGCAGCTACGGGTCTAGCGGAGCTAACTACGAGCAGTACTTC
CDR3 protein: CASSYGSSGANYEQYF

D gene: -
J gene: TRBJ2-7
clone size: few
V gene: TRBV7-9
CDR3 DNA: TGTGCCAGCAGCTACAAGGAGCTAAGGGCCTACGAACAGTACTTC
CDR3 protein: CASSYKELRAYEQYF

D gene: -
J gene: TRBJ2-1
clone size: -
V gene: TRBV24-1
CDR3 DNA: TGTGCCACCAGTGACATCACTAGTTACAATGAGCAGTTCTTC
CDR3 protein: CATSDITSYNEQFF

D gene: -
J gene: TRBJ1-1
clone size: few
V gene: TRBV4-2
CDR3 DNA: TGTGCCAGCAGCCAAGGATTAAACGGGAACACTGAAGCTTTCTTT
CDR3 protein: CASSQGLNGNTEAFF

D gene: -
J gene: TRBJ2-3
clone size: few
V gene: TRBV6-1
CDR3 DNA: TGTGCCAGCAGTGGCCGGGACAGCACAGATACGCAGTATTTT
CDR3 protein: CASSGRDSTDTQYF

D gene: -
J gene: TRBJ2-4
clone size: few
V gene: TRBV7-3
CDR3 DNA: TGTGCCACCCACGGACTAGCCAAAAACATTCAGTACTTC
CDR3 protein: CATHGLAKNIQYF

D gene: -
J gene: TRBJ2-7
clone size: -
V gene: TRBV2
CDR3 DNA: TGTGCCAGCAGTGGAGTAGGGGTCTACGAGCAGTACTTC
CDR3 protein: CASSGVGVYEQYF

D gene: TRBD1
J gene: TRBJ2-6
clone size: many
V gene: TRBV28
CDR3 DNA: TGTGCCAGCAGTGGGACAGGGGTCTCTGGGGCCAACGTCCTGACTTTC
CDR3 protein: CASSGTGVSGANVLTF

D gene: TRBD1
J gene: TRBJ2-1
clone size: -
V gene: TRBV12-3/TRBV12-4
CDR3 DNA: TGTGCCAGCAACGCCGGGACAGGGGGCAATGAGCAGTTCTTC
CDR3 protein: CASNAGTGGNEQFF

D gene: -
J gene: TRBJ2-7
clone size: few
V gene: TRBV27
CDR3 DNA: TGTGCCAGCAATTGGGACGGCCATTTCTACGAGCAGTACTTC
CDR3 protein: CASNWDGHFYEQYF

D gene: -
J gene: TRBJ2-2
clone size: -
V gene: TRBV29-1
CDR3 DNA: TGCAGCGTTGAGACCAGGTCCACCGGGGAGCTGTTTTTT
CDR3 protein: CSVETRSTGELFF

D gene: TRBD1
J gene: TRBJ1-2
clone size: few
V gene: TRBV29-1
CDR3 DNA: TGCAGCGTCCGGGACAGGGGAAACTATGGCTACACCTTC
CDR3 protein: CSVRDRGNYGYTF

D gene: TRBD2
J gene: TRBJ2-5
clone size: -
V gene: TRBV7-8
CDR3 DNA: TGTGCCAGCAGCTTCATGCCTAGCGGGAGGGAGACCCAGTACTTC
CDR3 protein: CASSFMPSGRETQYF

D gene: -
J gene: TRBJ2-3
clone size: -
V gene: TRBV28
CDR3 DNA: TGTGCCAGCAGGCCCCCGACAGATACGCAGTATTTT
CDR3 protein: CASRPPTDTQYF

D gene: TRBD2
J gene: TRBJ2-5
clone size: few
V gene: TRBV4-1
CDR3 DNA: TGCGCCAGCAGCCAACCACCTGGGACTAGCGAAGAGACCCAGTACTTC
CDR3 protein: CASSQPPGTSEETQYF

D gene: -
J gene: TRBJ2-7
clone size: -
V gene: TRBV27
CDR3 DNA: TGTGCCAGCAGTTTAAGCAAAGGGCCCTACGAGCAGTACTTC
CDR3 protein: CASSLSKGPYEQYF

D gene: -
J gene: TRBJ1-1
clone size: few
V gene: TRBV12-3/TRBV12-4
CDR3 DNA: TGTGCCAGCAGTTACAGGGCTCGCACTGAAGCTTTCTTT
CDR3 protein: CASSYRARTEAFF

D gene: TRBD2
J gene: TRBJ2-1
clone size: -
V gene: TRBV6-1
CDR3 DNA: TGTGCCAGCAGCCAAGGCGCGCTAGCGGGGGCGGGAAATGAGCAGTTCTTC
CDR3 protein: CASSQGALAGAGNEQFF

D gene: TRBD2
J gene: TRBJ2-1
clone size: -
V gene: TRBV20-1
CDR3 DNA: TGCAGTGGTTCTGAGGCTAGCGGGTACACCACCTACAATGAGCAGTTCTTC
CDR3 protein: CSGSEASGYTTYNEQFF

D gene: -
J gene: TRBJ2-7
clone size: -
V gene: TRBV7-2
CDR3 DNA: TGTGTCAGCAGCTTAGGCGGCGGATCTATCGAGCAGTACTTC
CDR3 protein: CVSSLGGGSIEQYF

D gene: -
J gene: TRBJ1-1
clone size: -
V gene: TRBV5-4
CDR3 DNA: TGTGCCAGCAGCTACGTGGGGGCACCGGACACTGAAGCTTTCTTT
CDR3 protein: CASSYVGAPDTEAFF

D gene: TRBD2
J gene: TRBJ2-1
clone size: -
V gene: TRBV3-1
CDR3 DNA: TGTGCCAGCAGCCAAGCACTAGCGTGGTACAATGAGCAGTTCTTC
CDR3 protein: CASSQALAWYNEQFF

D gene: -
J gene: TRBJ1-4
clone size: -
V gene: TRBV2
CDR3 DNA: TGTGCCAGCAGTGAAGGGGAGGGTAGCGATCGAAAACAACTGTTTTTT
CDR3 protein: CASSEGEGSDRKQLFF

D gene: -
J gene: TRBJ1-4
clone size: -
V gene: TRBV7-2
CDR3 DNA: TGTGCCAGCAGCCGTGGCGTAGCAGGGCTAAATGAAAAACTGTTTTTT
CDR3 protein: CASSRGVAGLNEKLFF

D gene: -
J gene: TRBJ2-7
clone size: few
V gene: TRBV19
CDR3 DNA: TGTGCCAGTAGTATAGCCCCCGTGGACAGCCTATACGAGCAGTACTTC
CDR3 protein: CASSIAPVDSLYEQYF

D gene: -
J gene: TRBJ2-5
clone size: -
V gene: TRBV12-3/TRBV12-4
CDR3 DNA: TGTGCCAGCAGTTTACAGAACGGGCAAGAGACCCAGTACTTC
CDR3 protein: CASSLQNGQETQYF

D gene: TRBD2
J gene: TRBJ2-1
clone size: few
V gene: TRBV9
CDR3 DNA: TGTGCCAGCAGCGTAGGGCGTACTAGCGGGGGCCAAAGCTCCTACAATGAGCAGTTCTTC
CDR3 protein: CASSVGRTSGGQSSYNEQFF

D gene: -
J gene: TRBJ1-2
clone size: few
V gene: TRBV4-1
CDR3 DNA: TGCGCCAGCAGCCGAGGACTTTGGTGGTATGGCTACACCTTC
CDR3 protein: CASSRGLWWYGYTF

D gene: -
J gene: TRBJ2-7
clone size: -
V gene: TRBV28
CDR3 DNA: TGTGCCAGTTGGAGGCCGGGGAACTCCTACGAGCAGTACTTC
CDR3 protein: CASWRPGNSYEQYF

D gene: -
J gene: TRBJ1-3
clone size: few
V gene: TRBV28
CDR3 DNA: TGTGCCAGCGGGACTTCGGTTGGGGGCCTCTCTGGAAACACCATATATTTT
CDR3 protein: CASGTSVGGLSGNTIYF

D gene: -
J gene: TRBJ2-1
clone size: once
V gene: TRBV7-3
CDR3 DNA: TGTGCCAGCAGCCCGGGACCCAGCGATGAGCAGTTCTTC
CDR3 protein: CASSPGPSDEQFF

D gene: -
J gene: TRBJ1-5
clone size: once
V gene: TRBV6-6
CDR3 DNA: TGTGCCAGCAGTTCGGGCCCCGATCGACCCCAGCATTTT
CDR3 protein: CASSSGPDRPQHF

D gene: -
J gene: TRBJ1-5
clone size: few
V gene: TRBV3-1
CDR3 DNA: TGTGCCAGCAGCCCAACAACAGGGATGAATCAGCCCCAGCATTTT
CDR3 protein: CASSPTTGMNQPQHF

D gene: TRBD2
J gene: TRBJ2-1
clone size: -
V gene: TRBV28
CDR3 DNA: TGTGCCAGCAGTTTAACGGGAGGGTTCTACAATGAGCAGTTCTTC
CDR3 protein: CASSLTGGFYNEQFF

D gene: -
J gene: TRBJ2-1
clone size: -
V gene: TRBV11-2
CDR3 DNA: TGTGCCAGCAGCTTAGTCTTCCGTGAGCAGTTCTTC
CDR3 protein: CASSLVFREQFF

D gene: TRBD2
J gene: TRBJ2-1
clone size: -
V gene: TRBV29-1
CDR3 DNA: TGCAGCGTTGAAGGGTTGCGGGGGGAGCAGTCCTTC
CDR3 protein: CSVEGLRGEQSF

D gene: -
J gene: TRBJ1-1
clone size: few
V gene: TRBV24-1
CDR3 DNA: TGTGCCACCAGTGATTCGGCCACTGAAGCTTTCTTT
CDR3 protein: CATSDSATEAFF

D gene: TRBD2
J gene: TRBJ2-5
clone size: -
V gene: TRBV3-1
CDR3 DNA: TGTGCCAGCAGCCAAGATGGTTTGCGGGGGGCCCAAGAGACCCAGTACTTC
CDR3 protein: CASSQDGLRGAQETQYF

D gene: -
J gene: TRBJ1-3
clone size: few
V gene: TRBV4-3
CDR3 DNA: TGCGCCAGCAGCCAAGAAAGAGAGTCTGGAAACACCATATATTTT
CDR3 protein: CASSQERESGNTIYF